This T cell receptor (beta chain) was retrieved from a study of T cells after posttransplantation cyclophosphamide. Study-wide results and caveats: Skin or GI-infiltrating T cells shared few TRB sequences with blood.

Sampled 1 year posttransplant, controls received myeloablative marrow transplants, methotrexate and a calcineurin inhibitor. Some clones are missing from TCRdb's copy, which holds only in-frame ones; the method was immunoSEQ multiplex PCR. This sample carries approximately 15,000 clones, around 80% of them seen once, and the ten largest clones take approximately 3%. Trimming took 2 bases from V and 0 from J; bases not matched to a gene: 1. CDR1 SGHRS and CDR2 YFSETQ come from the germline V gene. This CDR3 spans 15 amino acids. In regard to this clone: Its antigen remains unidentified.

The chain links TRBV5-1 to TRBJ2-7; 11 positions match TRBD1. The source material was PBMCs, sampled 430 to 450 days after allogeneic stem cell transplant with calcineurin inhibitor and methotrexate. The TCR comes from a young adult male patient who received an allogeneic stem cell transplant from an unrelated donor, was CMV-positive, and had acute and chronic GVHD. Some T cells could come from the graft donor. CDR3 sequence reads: CASSLGTGGSYEQYF. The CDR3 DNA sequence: TGCGCCAGCAGCTTAGGGACAGGGGGCTCCTACGAGCAGTACTTC.